The source of this TCR beta chain is a study of cytomegalovirus exposure and HLA in healthy donors. Points from the study as a whole: Reports indicated that the classifier achieved high specificity and sensitivity in diagnosing cytomegalovirus status.

Remarks on this clone: Its antigen is undetermined.

Data came from immunoSEQ multiplex PCR; TCRdb stores just in-frame clones and leaves some out. The table records some 210,000 clones, roughly 87% of them present only once. The CDR3 covers 16 residues. Trimming removed 0 bases from V and 0 bases from J, with 9 bases in between. Germline V CDR1 and CDR2: MNHEY, SVGAGI. Sequenced material: PBMCs. This TCR was sampled from a woman aged 18-30 years in good health and CMV-seropositive. The chain links TRBV6-5 to TRBJ2-1; D might be TRBD1 (6 bases). CDR3 residues: CASSYSTDSSYNEQFF. The CDR3 nucleotides read TGTGCCAGCAGTTACTCAACGGACAGCTCCTACAATGAGCAGTTCTTC.